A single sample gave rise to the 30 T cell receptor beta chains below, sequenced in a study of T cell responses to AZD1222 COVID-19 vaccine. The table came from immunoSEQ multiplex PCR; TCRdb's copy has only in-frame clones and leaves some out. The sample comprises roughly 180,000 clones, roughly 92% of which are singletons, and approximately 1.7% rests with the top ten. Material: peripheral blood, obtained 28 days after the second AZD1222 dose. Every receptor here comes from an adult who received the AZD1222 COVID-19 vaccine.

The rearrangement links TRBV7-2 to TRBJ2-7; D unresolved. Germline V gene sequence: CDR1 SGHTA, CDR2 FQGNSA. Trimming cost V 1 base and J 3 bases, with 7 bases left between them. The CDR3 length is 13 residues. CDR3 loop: CASSLVQSYEQYF. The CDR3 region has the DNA TGTGCCAGCAGCTTAGTTCAGAGCTACGAGCAGTACTTC.

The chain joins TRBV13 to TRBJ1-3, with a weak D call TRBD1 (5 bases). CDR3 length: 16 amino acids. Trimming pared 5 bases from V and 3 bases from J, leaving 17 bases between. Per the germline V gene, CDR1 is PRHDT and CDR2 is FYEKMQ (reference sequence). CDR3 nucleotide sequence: TGTGCCAGCAGCCAGTACTCCGGGACCGATGGAAACACCATATATTTT. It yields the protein CASSQYSGTDGNTIYF.

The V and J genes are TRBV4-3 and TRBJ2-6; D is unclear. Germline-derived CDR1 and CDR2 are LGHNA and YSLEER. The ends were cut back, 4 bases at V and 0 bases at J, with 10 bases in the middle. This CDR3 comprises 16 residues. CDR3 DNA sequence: TGCGCCAGCAGCCCCGGACGTTACTCTGGGGCCAACGTCCTGACTTTC. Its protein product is CASSPGRYSGANVLTF.

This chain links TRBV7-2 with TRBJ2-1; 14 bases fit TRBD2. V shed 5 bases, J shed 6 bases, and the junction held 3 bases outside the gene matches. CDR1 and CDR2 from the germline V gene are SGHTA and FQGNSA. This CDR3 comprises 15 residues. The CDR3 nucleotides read TGTGCCAGCAGCCGGGGACTAGCGGGAGCCAATGAGCAGTTCTTC. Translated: CASSRGLAGANEQFF.

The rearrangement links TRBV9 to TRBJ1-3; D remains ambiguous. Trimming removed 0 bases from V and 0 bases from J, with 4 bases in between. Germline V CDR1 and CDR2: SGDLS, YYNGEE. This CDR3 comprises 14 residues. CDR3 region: CASSVEPSGNTIYF. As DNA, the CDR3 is TGTGCCAGCAGCGTAGAACCCTCTGGAAACACCATATATTTT.

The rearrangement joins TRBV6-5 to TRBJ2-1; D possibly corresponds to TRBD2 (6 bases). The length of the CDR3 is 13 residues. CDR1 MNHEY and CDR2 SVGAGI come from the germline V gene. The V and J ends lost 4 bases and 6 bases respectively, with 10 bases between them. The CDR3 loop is CASSWGVTNEQFF. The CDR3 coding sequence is TGTGCCAGCAGTTGGGGGGTGACCAATGAGCAGTTCTTC.

The CDR3, as DNA: TGTGCCAGCAATACAGGGTTACCTGGGAACACTGAAGCTTTCTTT. Protein sequence: CASNTGLPGNTEAFF. V and J are TRBV19 and TRBJ1-1; a weak D match, TRBD1 (6 bases). This CDR3 has 15 residues. Germline V lookup: CDR1 LNHDA, CDR2 SQIVND (reference sequence). Between the trimmed V and J ends, which lost 9 bases and 1 base, there was a span of 18 bases. The full variable domain, rest sourced from reference TRBV19 and TRBJ1-1, is DGGITQSPKYLFRKEGQNVTLSCEQNLNHDAMYWYRQDPGQGLRLIYYSQIVNDFQKGDIAEGYSVSREKKESFPLTVTSAQKNPTAFYLCASNTGLPGNTEAFFGQGTRLTVV.

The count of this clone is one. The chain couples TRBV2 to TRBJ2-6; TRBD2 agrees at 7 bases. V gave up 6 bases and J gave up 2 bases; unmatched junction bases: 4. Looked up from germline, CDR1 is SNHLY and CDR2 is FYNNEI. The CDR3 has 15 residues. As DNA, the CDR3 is TGTGCCAGCAGGTTGAGCGGGGCTGGGGCCAACGTCCTGACTTTC. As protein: CASRLSGAGANVLTF.

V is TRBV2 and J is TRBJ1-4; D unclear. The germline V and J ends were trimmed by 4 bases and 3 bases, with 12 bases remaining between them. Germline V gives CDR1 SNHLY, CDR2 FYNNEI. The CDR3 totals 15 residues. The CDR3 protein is CASSAVILANEKLFF. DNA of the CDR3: TGTGCCAGCAGTGCCGTTATACTAGCTAATGAAAAACTGTTTTTT.

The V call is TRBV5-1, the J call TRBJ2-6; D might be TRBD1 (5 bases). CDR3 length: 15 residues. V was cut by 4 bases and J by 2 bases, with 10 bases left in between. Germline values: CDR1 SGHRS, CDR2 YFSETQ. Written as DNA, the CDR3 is TGCGCCAGCAGCCTCAGGGAACCTGGGGCCAACGTCCTGACTTTC. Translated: CASSLREPGANVLTF.

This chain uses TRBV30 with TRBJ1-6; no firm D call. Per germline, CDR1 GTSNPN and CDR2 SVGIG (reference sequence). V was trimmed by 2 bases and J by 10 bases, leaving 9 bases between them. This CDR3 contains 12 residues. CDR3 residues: CAWSFPPSPLHF. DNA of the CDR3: TGTGCCTGGAGTTTCCCACCATCACCCCTCCACTTT. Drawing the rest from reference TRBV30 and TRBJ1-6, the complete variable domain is SQTIHQWPATLVQPVGSPLSLECTVEGTSNPNLYWYRQAAGRGLQLLFYSVGIGQISSEVPQNLSASRPQDRQFILSSKKLLLSDSGFYLCAWSFPPSPLHFGNGTRLTVT.

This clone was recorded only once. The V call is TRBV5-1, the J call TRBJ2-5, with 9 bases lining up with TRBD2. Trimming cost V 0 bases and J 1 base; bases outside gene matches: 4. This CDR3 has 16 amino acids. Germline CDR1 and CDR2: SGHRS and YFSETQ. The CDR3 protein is CASSLATRGGQETQYF. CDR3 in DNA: TGCGCCAGCAGCTTGGCGACGCGGGGGGGCCAAGAGACCCAGTACTTC.

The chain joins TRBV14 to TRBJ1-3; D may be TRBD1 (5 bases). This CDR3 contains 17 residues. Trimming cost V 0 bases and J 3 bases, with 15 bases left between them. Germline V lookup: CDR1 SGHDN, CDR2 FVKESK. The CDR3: CASSQDNRIFFGNTIYF. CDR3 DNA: TGTGCCAGCAGCCAAGATAACAGGATTTTCTTTGGAAACACCATATATTTT.

The CDR3 region is CASSYPDTQYF. CDR3 bases: TGTGCCAGCAGTTACCCAGATACGCAGTATTTT. The chain couples TRBV6-2 or TRBV6-3 to TRBJ2-3, with D hard to call. This CDR3 has 11 residues. V was pared by 2 bases and J by 4 bases, with 1 base between. The germline V gene encodes CDR1 MNHEY and CDR2 SVGEGT.

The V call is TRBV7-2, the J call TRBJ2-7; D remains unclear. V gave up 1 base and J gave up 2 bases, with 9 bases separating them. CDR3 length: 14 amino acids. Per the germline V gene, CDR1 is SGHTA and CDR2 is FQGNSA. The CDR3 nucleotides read TGTGCCAGCAGCTTAGGAGACTCGCCCTACGAGCAGTACTTC. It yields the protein CASSLGDSPYEQYF.

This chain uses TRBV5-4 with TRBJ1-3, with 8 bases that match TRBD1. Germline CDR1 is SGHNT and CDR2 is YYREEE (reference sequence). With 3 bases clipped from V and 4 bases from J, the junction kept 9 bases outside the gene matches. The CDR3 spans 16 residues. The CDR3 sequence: CASSSGTGSKGNTIYF. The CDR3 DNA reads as TGTGCCAGCAGCTCCGGGACAGGATCCAAAGGAAACACCATATATTTT.

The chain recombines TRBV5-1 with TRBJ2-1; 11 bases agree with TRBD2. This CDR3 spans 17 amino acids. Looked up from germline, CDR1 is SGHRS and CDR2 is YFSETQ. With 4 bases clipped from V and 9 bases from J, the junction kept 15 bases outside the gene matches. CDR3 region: CASSRRRVSGGASEQFF. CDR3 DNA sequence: TGCGCCAGCAGCAGGAGGAGGGTTAGCGGGGGGGCCAGTGAGCAGTTCTTC.

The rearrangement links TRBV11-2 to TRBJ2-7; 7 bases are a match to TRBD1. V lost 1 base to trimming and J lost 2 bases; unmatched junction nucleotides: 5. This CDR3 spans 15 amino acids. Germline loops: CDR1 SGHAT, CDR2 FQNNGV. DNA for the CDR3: TGTGCCAGCAGCTTAGCGACAGGGTTCGCCTACGAGCAGTACTTC. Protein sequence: CASSLATGFAYEQYF.

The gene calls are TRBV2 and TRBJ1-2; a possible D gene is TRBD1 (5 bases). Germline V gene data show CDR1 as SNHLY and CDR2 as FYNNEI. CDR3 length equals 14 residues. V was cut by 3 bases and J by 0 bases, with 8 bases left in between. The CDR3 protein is CASSEDTANYGYTF. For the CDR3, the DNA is TGTGCCAGCAGTGAGGACACGGCTAACTATGGCTACACCTTC.

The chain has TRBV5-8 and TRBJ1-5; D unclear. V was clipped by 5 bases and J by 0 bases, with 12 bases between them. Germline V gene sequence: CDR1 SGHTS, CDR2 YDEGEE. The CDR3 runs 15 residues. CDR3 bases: TGTGCCAGCAGTGGACGCCAGTATAGCAATCAGCCCCAGCATTTT. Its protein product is CASSGRQYSNQPQHF.

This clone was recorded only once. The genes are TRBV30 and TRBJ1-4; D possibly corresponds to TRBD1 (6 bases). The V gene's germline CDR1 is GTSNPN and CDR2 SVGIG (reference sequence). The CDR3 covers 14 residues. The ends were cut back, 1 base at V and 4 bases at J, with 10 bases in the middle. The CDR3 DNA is TGTGCCTGGAGTGAGGGACACCTTAATGAAAAACTGTTTTTT. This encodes CAWSEGHLNEKLFF.

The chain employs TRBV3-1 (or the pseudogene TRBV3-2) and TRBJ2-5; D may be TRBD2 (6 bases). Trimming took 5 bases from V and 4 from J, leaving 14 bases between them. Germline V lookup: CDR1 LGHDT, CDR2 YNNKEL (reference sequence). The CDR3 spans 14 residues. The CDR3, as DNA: TGTGCCAGCAGCATGCGGGGCTCCAGAGAGACCCAGTACTTC. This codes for CASSMRGSRETQYF.

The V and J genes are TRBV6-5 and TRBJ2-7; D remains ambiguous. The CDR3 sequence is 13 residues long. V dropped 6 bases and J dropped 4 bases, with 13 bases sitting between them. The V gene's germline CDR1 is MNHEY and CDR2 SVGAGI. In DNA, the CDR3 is TGTGCCAGCAGGGCGATCGCCCTATACGAGCAGTACTTC. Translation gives CASRAIALYEQYF.

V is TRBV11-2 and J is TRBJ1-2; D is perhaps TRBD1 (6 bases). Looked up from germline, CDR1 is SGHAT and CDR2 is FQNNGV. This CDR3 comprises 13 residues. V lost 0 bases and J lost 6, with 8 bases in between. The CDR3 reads CASSLDRGHGYTF. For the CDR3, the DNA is TGTGCCAGCAGCTTAGACAGGGGCCATGGCTACACCTTC.

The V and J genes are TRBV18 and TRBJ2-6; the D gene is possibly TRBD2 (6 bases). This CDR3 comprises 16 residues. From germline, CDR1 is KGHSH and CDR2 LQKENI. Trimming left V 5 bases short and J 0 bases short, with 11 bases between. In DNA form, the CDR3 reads TGTGCCAGCTCATACACCGGGAGCTCTGGGGCCAACGTCCTGACTTTC. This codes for CASSYTGSSGANVLTF.

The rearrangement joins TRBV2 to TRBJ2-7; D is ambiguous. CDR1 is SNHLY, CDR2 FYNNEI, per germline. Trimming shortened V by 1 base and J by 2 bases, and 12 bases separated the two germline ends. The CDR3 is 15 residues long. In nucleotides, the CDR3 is TGTGCCAGCAGTGAAGGTCTCCGAAATACCTACGAGCAGTACTTC. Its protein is CASSEGLRNTYEQYF.

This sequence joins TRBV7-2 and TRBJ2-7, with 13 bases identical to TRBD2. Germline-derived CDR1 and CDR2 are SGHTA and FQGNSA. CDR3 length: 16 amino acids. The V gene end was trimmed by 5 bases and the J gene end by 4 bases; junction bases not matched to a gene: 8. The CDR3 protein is CASSPGLAGRRYEQYF. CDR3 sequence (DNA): TGTGCCAGCAGCCCGGGACTAGCGGGACGAAGATACGAGCAGTACTTC.

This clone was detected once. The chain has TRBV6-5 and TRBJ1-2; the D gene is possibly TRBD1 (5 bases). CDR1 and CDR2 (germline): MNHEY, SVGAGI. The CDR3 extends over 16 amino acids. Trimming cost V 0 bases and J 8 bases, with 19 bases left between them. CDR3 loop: CASSYSLPQGMRGYTF. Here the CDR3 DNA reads TGTGCCAGCAGTTACTCCCTGCCGCAGGGAATGCGAGGCTACACCTTC.

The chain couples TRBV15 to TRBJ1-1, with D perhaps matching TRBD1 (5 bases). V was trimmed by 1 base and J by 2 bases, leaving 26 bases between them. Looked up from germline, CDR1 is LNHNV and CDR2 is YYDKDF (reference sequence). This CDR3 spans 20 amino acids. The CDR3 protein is CATSRADRIPRVGDNTEAFF. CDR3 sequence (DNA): TGTGCCACCAGCAGAGCAGACAGAATCCCTAGGGTCGGAGATAACACTGAAGCTTTCTTT.

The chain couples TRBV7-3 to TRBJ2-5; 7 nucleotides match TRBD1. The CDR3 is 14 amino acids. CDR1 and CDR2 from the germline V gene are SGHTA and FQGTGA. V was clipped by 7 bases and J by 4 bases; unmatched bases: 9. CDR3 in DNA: TGTGCCAGCACCTCCCCCGGGGACAGAGAGACCCAGTACTTC. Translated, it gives CASTSPGDRETQYF.